The rows below give T cell receptor beta chains drawn from one sample of a study of T cell repertoires in cytomegalovirus infection. TCRdb re-derived calls from the reads in MiXCR, one entry per CDR3 protein. The table includes some 800,000 distinct CDR3 sequences, approximately 30% detected once. Antigens for these TCRs are unknown. Sequenced here: cultured CD8+ T cells from PBMCs, sampled from culture after CMV antigen stimulation. These receptors originate from a human donor in good health (CMV status not recorded). Some clones in this sample may be carry-over from other donors' samples. The CDR3 runs from the conserved cysteine through the conserved F or W. Each record gives: D gene, J gene, V gene, clone size, CDR3 protein, CDR3 DNA. The D gene is left open where the match is weak. Size is stated for part of the rows, as once, few or many counts, or as a class when the clone is expanded.

D gene: .
J gene: TRBJ2-2
V gene: TRBV5-1
clone size: .
CDR3 protein: CASSFAGPPEAGELFF
CDR3 DNA: TGCGCCAGCAGCTTTGCAGGGCCCCCTGAGGCCGGGGAGCTGTTTTTT

D gene: TRBD1
J gene: TRBJ1-2
V gene: TRBV12-3/TRBV12-4
clone size: many
CDR3 protein: CASSPFRQGPNGYTF
CDR3 DNA: TGTGCCAGCAGTCCATTCCGACAGGGTCCTAATGGCTACACCTTC

D gene: TRBD2
J gene: TRBJ2-7
V gene: TRBV7-6
clone size: many
CDR3 protein: CASSLDSGGSYEQYF
CDR3 DNA: TGTGCCAGCAGCTTAGATTCGGGGGGATCCTACGAGCAGTACTTC

D gene: .
J gene: TRBJ2-2
V gene: TRBV12-3/TRBV12-4
clone size: few
CDR3 protein: CASSPDSSNTGELFF
CDR3 DNA: TGTGCCAGCAGTCCGGACAGCTCGAACACCGGGGAGCTGTTTTTT

D gene: TRBD1
J gene: TRBJ2-1
V gene: TRBV11-3
clone size: few
CDR3 protein: CASSPSITDRIYNEQFF
CDR3 DNA: TGTGCCAGCAGCCCAAGTATTACGGACAGGATATACAATGAGCAGTTCTTC

D gene: .
J gene: TRBJ1-4
V gene: TRBV11-2
clone size: once
CDR3 protein: CASSADSDLNEKLFF
CDR3 DNA: TGTGCCAGCAGCGCGGACAGTGACCTTAATGAAAAACTGTTTTTT

D gene: TRBD1
J gene: TRBJ2-7
V gene: TRBV12-3/TRBV12-4
clone size: .
CDR3 protein: CASSPGQTFYEQYF
CDR3 DNA: TGTGCCAGCAGTCCGGGACAGACCTTCTACGAGCAGTACTTC

D gene: .
J gene: TRBJ1-5
V gene: TRBV19
clone size: .
CDR3 protein: CASSIVLGSNQPQHF
CDR3 DNA: TGTGCCAGTAGTATCGTTTTGGGTTCCAATCAGCCCCAGCATTTT

D gene: .
J gene: TRBJ2-3
V gene: TRBV5-5
clone size: .
CDR3 protein: CASSLTWAEDTQYF
CDR3 DNA: TGTGCCAGCAGCTTGACGTGGGCCGAAGATACGCAGTATTTT

D gene: .
J gene: TRBJ2-1
V gene: TRBV12-5
clone size: many
CDR3 protein: CGARPRDSYNEQFF
CDR3 DNA: TGTGGCGCCCGACCGAGGGACTCCTACAATGAGCAGTTCTTC

D gene: .
J gene: TRBJ2-7
V gene: TRBV27
clone size: .
CDR3 protein: CASSARILYEQYF
CDR3 DNA: TGTGCCAGCAGTGCCAGGATACTCTACGAGCAGTACTTC

D gene: TRBD1
J gene: TRBJ1-3
V gene: TRBV4-3
clone size: few
CDR3 protein: CASSQRFQGARGNTIYF
CDR3 DNA: TGCGCCAGCAGCCAACGATTCCAGGGGGCTCGAGGAAACACCATATATTTT

D gene: .
J gene: TRBJ1-6
V gene: TRBV5-1
clone size: .
CDR3 protein: CASSLGTQKSPLHF
CDR3 DNA: TGCGCCAGCAGCCTCGGGACTCAAAAATCACCCCTCCACTTT

D gene: .
J gene: TRBJ1-5
V gene: TRBV7-2
clone size: many
CDR3 protein: CASSLSGNNQPQHF
CDR3 DNA: TGTGCCAGCAGCTTATCCGGGAACAATCAGCCCCAGCATTTT

D gene: .
J gene: TRBJ2-1
V gene: TRBV10-3
clone size: .
CDR3 protein: CAIEEGHGQFF
CDR3 DNA: TGTGCCATCGAGGAAGGCCACGGGCAGTTCTTC

D gene: .
J gene: TRBJ1-2
V gene: TRBV4-3
clone size: .
CDR3 protein: CASSLDLTWDAYSDGYTF
CDR3 DNA: TGCGCCAGCAGCCTCGACCTTACCTGGGACGCCTATTCGGACGGCTACACCTTC

D gene: TRBD1
J gene: TRBJ1-1
V gene: TRBV5-1
clone size: .
CDR3 protein: CASSSVQGAMNTEAFF
CDR3 DNA: TGCGCCAGCAGCTCGGTACAGGGGGCTATGAACACTGAAGCTTTCTTT

D gene: .
J gene: TRBJ2-7
V gene: TRBV10-3
clone size: .
CDR3 protein: CAIRTEGPEQYF
CDR3 DNA: TGTGCCATCAGGACAGAAGGCCCCGAGCAGTACTTC

D gene: .
J gene: TRBJ1-4
V gene: TRBV7-8
clone size: many
CDR3 protein: CASSLGNEKLFF
CDR3 DNA: TGTGCCAGCAGCTTAGGGAATGAAAAACTGTTTTTT

D gene: .
J gene: TRBJ2-3
V gene: TRBV6-2/TRBV6-3
clone size: .
CDR3 protein: CASSARRSGSTDTQYF
CDR3 DNA: TGTGCCAGCAGTGCCAGGAGGAGCGGAAGCACAGATACGCAGTATTTT

D gene: TRBD2
J gene: TRBJ2-1
V gene: TRBV27
clone size: once
CDR3 protein: CASSSLGGANEQFF
CDR3 DNA: TGTGCCAGCAGTTCTCTCGGGGGGGCTAATGAGCAGTTCTTC

D gene: .
J gene: TRBJ1-1
V gene: TRBV10-3
clone size: .
CDR3 protein: CATEQGMNTEAFF
CDR3 DNA: TGTGCCACCGAGCAGGGAATGAACACTGAAGCTTTCTTT

D gene: .
J gene: TRBJ2-3
V gene: TRBV6-5
clone size: .
CDR3 protein: CASSSRRGAHGDTQYF
CDR3 DNA: TGTGCCAGCAGCTCTCGTCGGGGGGCCCATGGAGATACGCAGTATTTT

D gene: .
J gene: TRBJ1-1
V gene: TRBV7-9
clone size: few
CDR3 protein: CASSKPRNTEAFF
CDR3 DNA: TGTGCCAGCAGTAAACCTCGGAACACTGAAGCTTTCTTT

D gene: .
J gene: TRBJ2-1
V gene: TRBV11-2
clone size: .
CDR3 protein: CASSRPPLAGPYYNEQFF
CDR3 DNA: TGTGCCAGCAGCCGCCCCCCTCTAGCCGGGCCCTACTACAATGAGCAGTTCTTC

D gene: .
J gene: TRBJ1-1
V gene: TRBV29-1
clone size: .
CDR3 protein: CSAGLEAFF
CDR3 DNA: TGCAGCGCGGGACTGGAAGCTTTCTTT

D gene: .
J gene: TRBJ2-1
V gene: TRBV4-1
clone size: few
CDR3 protein: CASSQESGGVVQFF
CDR3 DNA: TGCGCCAGCAGCCAAGAAAGTGGCGGGGTGGTGCAGTTCTTC

D gene: .
J gene: TRBJ1-1
V gene: TRBV12-3/TRBV12-4
clone size: few
CDR3 protein: CASSSDTGGTEAFF
CDR3 DNA: TGTGCCAGCAGCTCCGACACTGGGGGTACTGAAGCTTTCTTT

D gene: .
J gene: TRBJ2-5
V gene: TRBV11-2
clone size: .
CDR3 protein: CASQAGSETLYF
CDR3 DNA: TGTGCCAGCCAGGCAGGGTCGGAGACCCTGTACTTC

D gene: .
J gene: TRBJ1-3
V gene: TRBV7-6
clone size: few
CDR3 protein: CASSESWTDGNTIYF
CDR3 DNA: TGTGCTAGCAGCGAATCATGGACAGATGGAAACACCATATATTTT

D gene: TRBD1
J gene: TRBJ1-1
V gene: TRBV7-3
clone size: few
CDR3 protein: CASSLIRQGRTEAFF
CDR3 DNA: TGTGCCAGCAGCTTAATACGACAGGGTAGGACTGAAGCTTTCTTT

D gene: .
J gene: TRBJ1-2
V gene: TRBV4-2
clone size: few
CDR3 protein: CASSPTDLYGYTF
CDR3 DNA: TGTGCCAGCAGCCCCACAGACCTATATGGCTACACCTTC

D gene: .
J gene: TRBJ2-1
V gene: TRBV7-9
clone size: few
CDR3 protein: CASSSYIGTVLPSPNEQFF
CDR3 DNA: TGTGCCAGCAGCTCCTATATCGGGACTGTCCTTCCCAGCCCCAATGAGCAGTTCTTC

D gene: TRBD1
J gene: TRBJ2-1
V gene: TRBV12-3/TRBV12-4
clone size: few
CDR3 protein: CASSSPGTAAYNEQFF
CDR3 DNA: TGTGCCAGCAGTTCTCCCGGGACAGCGGCCTACAATGAGCAGTTCTTC

D gene: TRBD1
J gene: TRBJ1-2
V gene: TRBV5-4
clone size: once
CDR3 protein: CASSPTGHGYTF
CDR3 DNA: TGTGCCAGCAGCCCGACAGGGCATGGCTACACCTTC

D gene: .
J gene: TRBJ1-2
V gene: TRBV4-1
clone size: .
CDR3 protein: CASSHQGPWGYTF
CDR3 DNA: TGTGCCAGCAGCCATCAGGGCCCATGGGGCTACACCTTC

D gene: .
J gene: TRBJ2-2
V gene: TRBV10-1
clone size: many
CDR3 protein: CASSEGTNTGELFF
CDR3 DNA: TGCGCCAGCAGTGAAGGGACGAACACCGGGGAGCTGTTTTTT

D gene: .
J gene: TRBJ2-3
V gene: TRBV2
clone size: .
CDR3 protein: CASKRATDTQYF
CDR3 DNA: TGTGCCAGCAAGCGGGCCACAGATACGCAGTATTTT

D gene: .
J gene: TRBJ2-1
V gene: TRBV4-2
clone size: few
CDR3 protein: CASSPVGQAYNEQFF
CDR3 DNA: TGTGCCAGCAGCCCCGTGGGACAAGCCTACAATGAGCAGTTCTTC

D gene: .
J gene: TRBJ1-1
V gene: TRBV11-3
clone size: .
CDR3 protein: CASSLDLYTEAFF
CDR3 DNA: TGTGCCAGCAGCTTAGATCTGTACACTGAAGCTTTCTTT